This T cell receptor beta chain was identified in a study of human thymus T cells. Study conclusions and caveats: Thymic and blood repertoires appeared to show biased V and J gene usage. As related research reported, thymic repertoires overlapped highly among unrelated individuals.

Profiling relied on immunoSEQ multiplex PCR, and the TCRdb table lists in-frame clones only, not all of them. The table has approximately 71,000 clones, around 95% seen once. The study used thymus tissue resected during corrective heart surgery. Donors consisted of healthy Finnish infants (having corrective surgery for congenital heart defects). V lost 2 bases, J lost 6 bases, and 18 bases lay in between. This CDR3 is built from 16 residues. CDR1 is SGHKS and CDR2 is YYEKEE in the germline V gene (reference sequence). About this clone itself: Its antigen remains unknown.

The chain has TRBV5-5 and TRBJ2-1; weak D call: TRBD1 (6 bases). This clonotype was sampled from a girl less than two years old with a congenital heart defect but otherwise immunologically healthy. The specimen was thymus tissue. The CDR3 nucleotides read TGTGCCAGCAGCTTAGAGCTCAGGGGAACGGTCAATGAGCAGTTCTTC. Translation: CASSLELRGTVNEQFF.